A single sample gave rise to the 8 T cell receptor beta chains below, sequenced in a study of human thymus T cells. Sequencing used immunoSEQ multiplex PCR; TCRdb keeps in-frame clones, though not all of them. The sample lists tens of thousands of clones; 85% to 95% were seen once. The sequenced sample consisted of blood. The receptors originated from a boy younger than two with a congenital heart defect but otherwise immunologically healthy.

As for this clone: The sample carries other DNA sequences with the same CDR3. The J gene is TRBJ1-2, the V gene TRBV29-1, with D possibly TRBD1 on 5 matching bases. CDR1 SQVTM and CDR2 ANQGSEA come from the germline V gene. This CDR3 is built from 12 residues. Trimming took off 3 bases at V and 3 bases at J, with 8 bases between the two ends. For the CDR3, the DNA is TGCAGCGTTGAGCGGGGCGACTATGGCTACACCTTC. Residues: CSVERGDYGYTF.

This clone was found once. The chain uses TRBV5-1 and TRBJ2-1; 14 nucleotides line up with TRBD2. Trimming cost V 4 bases and J 0 bases; bases outside gene matches: 9. Germline V gives CDR1 SGHRS, CDR2 YFSETQ. The CDR3 sequence is 19 residues long. In DNA, the CDR3 is TGCGCCAGCAGCCCCGAGGGGACTAGCGGGGGCAGCTCCTACAATGAGCAGTTCTTC. As protein: CASSPEGTSGGSSYNEQFF.

The J gene is TRBJ2-7, the V gene TRBV4-3, with 7 bases aligning to TRBD1. V was pared by 0 bases and J by 2 bases, with 1 base of the junction left unmatched. The CDR3 has 14 residues. The germline gives CDR1 LGHNA, CDR2 YSLEER. CDR3 residues: CASSQDRGTYEQYF. The CDR3 DNA reads TGCGCCAGCAGCCAAGACAGGGGGACCTACGAGCAGTACTTC.

This sequence joins TRBV5-6 and TRBJ2-3, with unresolved D. This CDR3 has 13 residues. V was cut by 0 bases and J by 0 bases, with 2 bases left in between. In germline, CDR1 is SGHDT, CDR2 YYEEEE. As DNA, the CDR3 is TGTGCCAGCAGCTTGGGAAGCACAGATACGCAGTATTTT. This encodes CASSLGSTDTQYF.

The chain links TRBV5-1 to TRBJ2-5, with 9 positions matching TRBD1. Per the germline V gene, CDR1 is SGHRS and CDR2 is YFSETQ. CDR3 length: 14 amino acids. Losses at the gene ends were 3 bases for V and 5 bases for J; bases not matched to a gene: 5. The CDR3 DNA reads TGCGCCAGCAGCTGGACAGGGGTAGGGGAGACCCAGTACTTC. Its protein is CASSWTGVGETQYF.

The V gene is TRBV6-1, the J gene TRBJ2-5, with D possibly called TRBD1 or TRBD2 (5 bases each). Germline loops: CDR1 MNHNS, CDR2 SASEGT. Trimming left V 6 bases short and J 1 base short, with 12 bases between. This CDR3 region has 14 residues. The CDR3, as DNA: TGTGCCAGCAGGGACCCGGGACGCCAAGAGACCCAGTACTTC. The encoded protein is CASRDPGRQETQYF.

V is TRBV11-2 and J is TRBJ2-5; 11 nucleotides match TRBD2. This CDR3 has 17 amino acids. Germline values: CDR1 SGHAT, CDR2 FQNNGV. With V trimmed by 4 bases and J by 2 bases, 9 bases remained unmatched. CDR3 sequence: CASSSDLAGGHQETQYF. Written as DNA, the CDR3 is TGTGCCAGCAGCTCCGATCTAGCGGGGGGCCATCAAGAGACCCAGTACTTC.

The V and J genes are TRBV28 and TRBJ2-7, with D perhaps TRBD1 or TRBD2 (6 bases each). V lost 5 bases, J lost 3 bases, and 17 bases lay in between. This CDR3 comprises 15 residues. Germline V gene lookup returns CDR1 MDHEN and CDR2 SYDVKM. The CDR3, as DNA: TGTGCCAGCAGTGGAGGGACGACAGGTTACTACGAGCAGTACTTC. It encodes CASSGGTTGYYEQYF. Complete variable domain (other parts from reference TRBV28 and TRBJ2-7): DVKVTQSSRYLVKRTGEKVFLECVQDMDHENMFWYRQDPGLGLRLIYFSYDVKMKEKGDIPEGYSVSREKKERFSLILESASTNQTSMYLCASSGGTTGYYEQYFGPGTRLTVT.